Below, 11 T cell receptor beta chains from the same sample are listed, as sequenced in a study of shared clonotypes between healthy human individuals. The data were produced by immunoSEQ multiplex PCR, yet TCRdb's version contains in-frame clones alone and is incomplete. The table shows 2.3 million or so clones, with 85% to 95% occurring only once. Sequencing used naive CD4+ T cells from PBMCs. Sample subset: CD45RA+ positively selected. All receptors derive from a young man in good health. Some clones in this sample may be carry-over from other donors' samples.

The DNA for the CDR3 is TGCGCCAGCAGCTTTGCAGGTCGGGAGACCCAGTACTTC. The encoded protein is CASSFAGRETQYF. The chain has TRBV5-1 and TRBJ2-5; D not resolved. CDR3 size: 13 residues. Germline lookup yields CDR1 SGHRS and CDR2 YFSETQ. The V and J ends lost 2 bases and 5 bases respectively, with 10 bases between them.

The J gene is TRBJ2-1, the V gene TRBV2; 7 bases are shared with TRBD1. The CDR3 runs 14 residues. J was trimmed by 9 bases and V by 4 bases; bases with no gene match: 9. The germline V gene has CDR1 SNHLY and CDR2 FYNNEI. CDR3 sequence reads: CASSVENRGTEQFF. As DNA, the CDR3 is TGTGCCAGCAGTGTGGAGAACAGGGGTACTGAGCAGTTCTTC.

The chain has TRBV4-1 and TRBJ2-3; the match to TRBD2 covers 12 bases. Germline lookup yields CDR1 MGHRA and CDR2 YSYEKL. With 3 bases clipped from V and 6 bases from J, the junction kept 10 bases outside the gene matches. The CDR3 length is 17 residues. The CDR3 sequence: CASSQVRLAGERDTQYF. CDR3 in DNA: TGCGCCAGCAGCCAGGTCCGACTAGCGGGAGAGAGGGATACGCAGTATTTT.

This clone showed up just once. V gene TRBV18 combines with J gene TRBJ1-3; 8 nucleotides line up with TRBD1. The germline V gene encodes CDR1 KGHSH and CDR2 LQKENI. J lost 1 base, V lost 4 bases, and 9 bases had no gene match. The CDR3 is made up of 17 amino acids. The CDR3 loop is CASSLQTGELSGNTIYF. The CDR3 DNA follows: TGTGCCAGCTCACTACAGACAGGGGAGCTTTCTGGAAACACCATATATTTT.

This chain connects TRBV7-2 to TRBJ2-2; no clear D gene. The germline V and J ends were trimmed by 1 base and 1 base, with 10 bases remaining between them. In germline, CDR1 is SGHTA, CDR2 FQGNSA. The length of the CDR3 is 16 residues. CDR3 in amino acids: CASSLVPDLNTGELFF. In nucleotides, the CDR3 is TGTGCCAGCAGCTTAGTGCCAGACTTGAACACCGGGGAGCTGTTTTTT.

This chain uses TRBV15 with TRBJ2-1; 9 bases match TRBD2. The CDR3 is made up of 15 amino acids. Losses at the gene ends were 8 bases for V and 4 bases for J; bases not matched to a gene: 9. Germline lookup yields CDR1 LNHNV and CDR2 YYDKDF (reference sequence). The CDR3 nucleotides read TGTGCCACCCAGGTGGGACTAGCTAGATACAATGAGCAGTTCTTC. Translating gives CATQVGLARYNEQFF.

This clone was detected only once. This chain links TRBV5-6 with TRBJ2-1; TRBD1 matches 7 bases. The CDR3 runs 15 residues. Trimming removed 4 bases from V and 8 bases from J; junction bases left unmatched: 12. CDR1 is SGHDT, CDR2 YYEEEE, per germline. The CDR3 spells CASSTRQGYAYEQFF. The CDR3 coding sequence is TGTGCCAGCAGCACCAGACAGGGCTACGCATATGAGCAGTTCTTC.

This chain links TRBV7-7 with TRBJ2-1; no firm D call. Germline V CDR1 and CDR2: SSHAT, FNYEAQ (reference sequence). CDR3 length equals 14 residues. The ends were cut back, 4 bases at V and 9 bases at J, with 16 bases in the middle. The CDR3 loop reads CASSSSTHSGEQFF. CDR3 bases: TGTGCCAGCAGCTCAAGTACCCATTCCGGTGAGCAGTTCTTC.

The V call is TRBV19, the J call TRBJ1-4; no reliable D call. V gave up 4 bases and J gave up 3 bases, with 12 bases separating them. The CDR3 sequence is 15 residues long. CDR1 LNHDA and CDR2 SQIVND come from the germline V gene (reference sequence). CDR3 DNA: TGTGCCAGTAGTAAATACAGCAGAGCTAATGAAAAACTGTTTTTT. Translation gives CASSKYSRANEKLFF.

This chain joins TRBV7-3 and TRBJ1-4; D not certain. Germline CDR1 reads SGHTA; CDR2 reads FQGTGA. Trimming pared 1 base from V and 5 bases from J, leaving 14 bases between. The CDR3 consists of 16 residues. The CDR3 coding sequence is TGTGCCAGCAGCTTAAGCGGACCGGGCCTGAATGAAAAACTGTTTTTT. The encoded protein is CASSLSGPGLNEKLFF.

J is TRBJ1-4 and V is TRBV28; no definite D call. The CDR3 contains 15 residues. V gave up 4 bases and J gave up 0 bases, with 9 bases separating them. Germline CDR1 reads MDHEN; CDR2 reads SYDVKM. The CDR3 sequence: CASSSLGATNEKLFF. In DNA, the CDR3 is TGTGCCAGCAGTTCGCTGGGTGCAACTAATGAAAAACTGTTTTTT. Together with reference TRBV28 and TRBJ1-4, the CDR3 gives the full variable domain: DVKVTQSSRYLVKRTGEKVFLECVQDMDHENMFWYRQDPGLGLRLIYFSYDVKMKEKGDIPEGYSVSREKKERFSLILESASTNQTSMYLCASSSLGATNEKLFFGSGTQLSVL.